This T cell receptor beta chain was identified during a study of T cells in tuberculosis. There are 15 residues in the CDR3. Germline CDR1 KGHSH, CDR2 LQKENI. Trimming cost V 2 bases and J 0 bases, with 7 bases left between them. The time point denotes: new active TB diagnosis, blood taken before or within 7 days of starting treatment. HIV-seronegative South African adults aged 18 years or older had newly diagnosed active tuberculosis. Sequenced by immunoSEQ multiplex PCR; TCRdb stores in-frame clones only, minus some. In the table there are tens of thousands of clones, more than 90% of which are singletons.

This TCR was recovered from an adult with tuberculosis. The chain has TRBV18 and TRBJ2-2, with a possible D match to TRBD1 (5 bases). Sample: PBMCs, taken at tuberculosis diagnosis. The CDR3 is CASSPRQTNTGELFF. The CDR3 DNA reads as TGTGCCAGCTCACCAAGACAGACGAACACCGGGGAGCTGTTTTTT.